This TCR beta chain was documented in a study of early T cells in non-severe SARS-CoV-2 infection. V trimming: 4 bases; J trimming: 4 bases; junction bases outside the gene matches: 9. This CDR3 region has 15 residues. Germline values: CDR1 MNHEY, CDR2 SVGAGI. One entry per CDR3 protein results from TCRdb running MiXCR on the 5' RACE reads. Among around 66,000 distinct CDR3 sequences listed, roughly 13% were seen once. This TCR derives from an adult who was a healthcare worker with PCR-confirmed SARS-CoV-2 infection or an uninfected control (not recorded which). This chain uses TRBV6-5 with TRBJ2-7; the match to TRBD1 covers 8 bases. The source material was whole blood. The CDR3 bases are TGTGCCAGCAGTTCCCTCACAGGGGGAAGGTACGAGCAGTACTTC. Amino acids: CASSSLTGGRYEQYF.